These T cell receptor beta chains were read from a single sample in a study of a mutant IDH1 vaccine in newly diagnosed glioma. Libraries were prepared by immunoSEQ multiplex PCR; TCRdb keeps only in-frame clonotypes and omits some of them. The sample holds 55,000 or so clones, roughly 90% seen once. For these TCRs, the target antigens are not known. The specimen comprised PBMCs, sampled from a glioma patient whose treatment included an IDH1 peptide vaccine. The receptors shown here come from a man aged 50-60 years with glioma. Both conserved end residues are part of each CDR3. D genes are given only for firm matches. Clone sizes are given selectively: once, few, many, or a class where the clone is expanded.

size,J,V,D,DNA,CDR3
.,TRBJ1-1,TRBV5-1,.,TGCGCCAGCAGCTTTGGCAAGATTAACACTGAAGCTTTCTTT,CASSFGKINTEAFF
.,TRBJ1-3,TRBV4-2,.,TGTGCCAGCGGCGTTCTTCAGGGCGGGGCTTCTGGAAACACCATATATTTT,CASGVLQGGASGNTIYF
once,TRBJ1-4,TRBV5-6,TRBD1,TGTGCCAGCAGCTCGGGACAGGGGGCGACGGGAGAGGAAAAACTGTTTTTT,CASSSGQGATGEEKLFF
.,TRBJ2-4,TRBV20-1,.,TGCAGTGCTACAGGGAGGGGGGACATGAACTTC,CSATGRGDMNF
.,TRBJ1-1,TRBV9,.,TGTGCCAGCAGCGTAGACGGCACCTTTACTGAAGCTTTCTTT,CASSVDGTFTEAFF
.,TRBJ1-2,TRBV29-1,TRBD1,TGCAGCGTGGGACAGAACTATGGCTACACCTTC,CSVGQNYGYTF
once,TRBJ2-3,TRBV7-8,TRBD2,TGTGCCAGCAGCCCCCACGCTAGCGGGAAAGCAGATACGCAGTATTTT,CASSPHASGKADTQYF
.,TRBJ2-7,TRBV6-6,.,TGTGCCAGCACCGACGCGGGTTCCTACGAGCAGTACTTC,CASTDAGSYEQYF
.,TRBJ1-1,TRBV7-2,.,TGTGCCAGCAGCTTACGGCAGTCGGGACTGGCTTTCTTT,CASSLRQSGLAFF
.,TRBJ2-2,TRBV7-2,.,TGTGCCAGCAGCTTCTACGGCTTCACCGGGGAGCTGTTTTTT,CASSFYGFTGELFF
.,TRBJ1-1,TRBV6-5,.,TGTGCCAGCAGTTACCCCCCCACTGAAGCTTTCTTT,CASSYPPTEAFF
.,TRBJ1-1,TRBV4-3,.,TGCGCCAGCAGCCAAACTCCAAACAGCTACTCTGAAGCTTTCTTT,CASSQTPNSYSEAFF
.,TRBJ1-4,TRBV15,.,TGTGCCACCAGCAGATCTCGGACAGACGAAAAACTGTTTTTT,CATSRSRTDEKLFF
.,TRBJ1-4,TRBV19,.,TGTGCCAGTAGCCCCAGGGGTGGGGAAAAACTGTTTTTT,CASSPRGGEKLFF
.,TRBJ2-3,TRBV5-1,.,TGCGCCAGCAGCTTGGGAGGGGGACGGACAGATACGCAGTATTTT,CASSLGGGRTDTQYF
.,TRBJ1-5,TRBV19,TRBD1,TGTGCCAGTAGTATCGGGACAGGACCCAATCAGCCCCAGCATTTT,CASSIGTGPNQPQHF
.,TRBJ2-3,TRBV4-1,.,TGCGCCAGCAGCCAAGATTTAAAGGGGGATACGCAGTATTTT,CASSQDLKGDTQYF
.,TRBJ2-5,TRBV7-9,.,TGTGCCAGCAGCCAGGACAGTCGTGAGACCCAGTACTTC,CASSQDSRETQYF
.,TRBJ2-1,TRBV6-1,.,TGTGCCTGTAACTCAAATGAGCAGTTCTTC,CACNSNEQFF
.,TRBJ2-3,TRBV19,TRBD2,TGTGCCAGTAGTACGGGACTAGCGGGGGGTACAGATACGCAGTATTTT,CASSTGLAGGTDTQYF
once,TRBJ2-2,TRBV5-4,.,TGTGCCAGCAGCTCGGAACCGGGAGCTGGCACCGGGGAGCTGTTTTTT,CASSSEPGAGTGELFF
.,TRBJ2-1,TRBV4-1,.,TGCGCCAGCAGCCACCGGACGGGCAATGAGCAGTTCTTC,CASSHRTGNEQFF
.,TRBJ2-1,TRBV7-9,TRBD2,TGTGCCAGCAGCACCCGGGGAGGGTTCAACAATGAGCAGTTCTTC,CASSTRGGFNNEQFF
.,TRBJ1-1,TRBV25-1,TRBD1,TGTGCCAGCAGTTCAGGGGGAACTGAAGCTTTCTTT,CASSSGGTEAFF
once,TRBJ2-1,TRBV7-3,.,TGTGCCAGCAGCTTACTAGCAACGAGCTCCTACAATGAGCAGTTCTTC,CASSLLATSSYNEQFF
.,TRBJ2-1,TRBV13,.,TGTGCCAGCAGCTTAGGCCCCAGGGCAGGCTCCTACAATGAGCAGTTCTTC,CASSLGPRAGSYNEQFF
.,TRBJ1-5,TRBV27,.,TGTGCCAGCAGTTACTCCACGCATAGCAATCAGCCCCAGCATTTT,CASSYSTHSNQPQHF
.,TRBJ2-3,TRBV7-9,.,TGTGCCAGCAGCTTAATGGCGGATACGCAGTATTTT,CASSLMADTQYF
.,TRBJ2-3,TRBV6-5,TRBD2,TGTGCCAGCCAGCCTAGCGGGAGGGGTGATACGCAGTATTTT,CASQPSGRGDTQYF
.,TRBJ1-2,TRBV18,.,TGTGCCAGCTCACCACCTAGAGGTGCAGAGGACTATGGCTACACCTTC,CASSPPRGAEDYGYTF
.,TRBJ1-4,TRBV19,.,TGTGCCAGTAGTATAGAGGGAACCTCCGAAAAACTGTTTTTT,CASSIEGTSEKLFF
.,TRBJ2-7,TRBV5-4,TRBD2,TGTGCCAGCAGCTTCGCTAGCGGGAGCTACGAGCAGTACTTC,CASSFASGSYEQYF
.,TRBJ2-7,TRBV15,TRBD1,TGTGCCACCAGCAGAGCTCACTCCCGGGACAGGGGGCTCTACGAGCAGTACTTC,CATSRAHSRDRGLYEQYF
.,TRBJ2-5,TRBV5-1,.,TGCGCCAGCAGCGTGGAGGCAGGTTTCCAAGAGACCCAGTACTTC,CASSVEAGFQETQYF
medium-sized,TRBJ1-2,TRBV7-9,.,TGTGCCAGCAGCGACGGGACCTATGGCTACACCTTC,CASSDGTYGYTF
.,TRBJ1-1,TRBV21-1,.,TGTGCCAGCAGCAAAGTGGGCCAGGGAGGCACTGAAGCTTTCTTT,CASSKVGQGGTEAFF
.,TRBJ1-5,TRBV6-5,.,TGTGCCAGCAGTTACAACAACAATCAGCCCCAGCATTTT,CASSYNNNQPQHF
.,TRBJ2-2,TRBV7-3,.,TGTGCCAGCAGCCCCTCTATAGCCCGTGTGGACACCGGGGAGCTGTTTTTT,CASSPSIARVDTGELFF
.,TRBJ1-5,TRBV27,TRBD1,TGTGCCAGCTCGGACAGGTGGGGCAATCAGCCCCAGCATTTT,CASSDRWGNQPQHF
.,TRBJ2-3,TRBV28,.,TGTGCCAGCAGTTTCCCGTTGGGGGCGAATACGCAGTATTTT,CASSFPLGANTQYF
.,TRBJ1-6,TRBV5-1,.,TGCGCCAGCAGCTTGGATAATTCACCCCTCCACTTT,CASSLDNSPLHF
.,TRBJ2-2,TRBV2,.,TGTGCCAGCAGGCTGCGAATAGTGGTCGGCGGGGAGCTGTTTTTT,CASRLRIVVGGELFF
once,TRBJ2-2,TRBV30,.,TGTGCCGGAAGGGGGGGGGTCCCGGGCCCCCAACCCGGGGAGCTGTTTTTT,CAGRGGVPGPQPGELFF
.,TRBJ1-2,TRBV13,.,TGTGCCAGCAGCTTATATGGGGGGCGAAGCTATGGCTACACCTTC,CASSLYGGRSYGYTF
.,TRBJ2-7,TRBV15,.,TGTGCCACCAGCAGAGAGACCGGGGGCTCCTACGAGCAGTACTTC,CATSRETGGSYEQYF